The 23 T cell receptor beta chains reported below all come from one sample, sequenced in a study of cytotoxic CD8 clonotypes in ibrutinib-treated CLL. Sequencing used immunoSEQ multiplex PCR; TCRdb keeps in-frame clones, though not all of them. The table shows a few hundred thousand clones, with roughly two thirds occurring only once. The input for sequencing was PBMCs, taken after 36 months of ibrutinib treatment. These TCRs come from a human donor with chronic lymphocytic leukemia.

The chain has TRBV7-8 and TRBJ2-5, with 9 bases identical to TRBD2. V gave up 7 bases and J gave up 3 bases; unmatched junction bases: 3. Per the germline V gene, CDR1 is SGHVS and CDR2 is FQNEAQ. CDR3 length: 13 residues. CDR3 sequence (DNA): TGTGCCAGCAAGACTAGCGGAAAAGAGACCCAGTACTTC. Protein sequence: CASKTSGKETQYF. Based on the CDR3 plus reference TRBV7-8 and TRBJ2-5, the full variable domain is GAGVSQSPRYKVAKRGQDVALRCDPISGHVSLFWYQQALGQGPEFLTYFQNEAQLDKSGLPSDRFFAERPEGSVSTLKIQRTQQEDSAVYLCASKTSGKETQYFGPGTRLLVL.

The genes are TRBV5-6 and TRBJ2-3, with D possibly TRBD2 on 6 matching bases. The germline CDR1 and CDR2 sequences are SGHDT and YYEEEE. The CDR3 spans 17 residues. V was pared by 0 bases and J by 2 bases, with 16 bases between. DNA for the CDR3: TGTGCCAGCAGCTTGGTCGGGGACTCGACCTCCACAGATACGCAGTATTTT. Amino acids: CASSLVGDSTSTDTQYF.

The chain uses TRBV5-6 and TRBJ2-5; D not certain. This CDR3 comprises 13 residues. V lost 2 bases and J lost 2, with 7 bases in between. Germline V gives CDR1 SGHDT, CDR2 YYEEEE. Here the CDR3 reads CASSLQLQETQYF. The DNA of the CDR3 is TGTGCCAGCAGCTTACAGCTTCAAGAGACCCAGTACTTC. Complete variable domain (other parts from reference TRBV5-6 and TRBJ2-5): DAGVTQSPTHLIKTRGQQVTLRCSPKSGHDTVSWYQQALGQGPQFIFQYYEEEERQRGNFPDRFSGHQFPNYSSELNVNALLLGDSALYLCASSLQLQETQYFGPGTRLLVL.

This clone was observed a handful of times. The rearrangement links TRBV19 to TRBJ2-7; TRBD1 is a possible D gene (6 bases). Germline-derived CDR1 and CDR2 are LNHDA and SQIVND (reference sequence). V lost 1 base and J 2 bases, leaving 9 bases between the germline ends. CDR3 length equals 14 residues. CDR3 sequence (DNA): TGTGCCAGTAGTATAGGGGACAAGACCTACGAGCAGTACTTC. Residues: CASSIGDKTYEQYF.

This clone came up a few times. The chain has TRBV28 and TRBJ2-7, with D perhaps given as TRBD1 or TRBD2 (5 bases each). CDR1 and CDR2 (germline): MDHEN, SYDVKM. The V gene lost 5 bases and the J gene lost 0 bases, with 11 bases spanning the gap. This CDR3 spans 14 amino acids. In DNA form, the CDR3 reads TGTGCCAGCAGTGCCGGGACCCTCTCCTACGAGCAGTACTTC. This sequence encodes CASSAGTLSYEQYF.

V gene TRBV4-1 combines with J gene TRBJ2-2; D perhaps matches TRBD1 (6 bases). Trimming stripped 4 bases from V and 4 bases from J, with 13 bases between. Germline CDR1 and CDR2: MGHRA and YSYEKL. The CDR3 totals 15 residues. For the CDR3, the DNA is TGCGCCAGCAGCCGTTGGGACATGGGCACCGGGGAGCTGTTTTTT. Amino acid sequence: CASSRWDMGTGELFF.

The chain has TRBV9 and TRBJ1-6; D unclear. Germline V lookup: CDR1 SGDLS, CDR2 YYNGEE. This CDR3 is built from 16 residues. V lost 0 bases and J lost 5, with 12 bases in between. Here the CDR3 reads CASSVGGGMDNSPLHF. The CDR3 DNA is TGTGCCAGCAGCGTAGGGGGTGGGATGGATAATTCACCCCTCCACTTT.

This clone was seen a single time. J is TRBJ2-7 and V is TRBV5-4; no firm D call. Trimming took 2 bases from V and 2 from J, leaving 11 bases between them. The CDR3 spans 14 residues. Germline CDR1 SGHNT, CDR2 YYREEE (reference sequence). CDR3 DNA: TGTGCCAGCAGCTTAAACAGTTACGCCTACGAGCAGTACTTC. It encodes CASSLNSYAYEQYF.

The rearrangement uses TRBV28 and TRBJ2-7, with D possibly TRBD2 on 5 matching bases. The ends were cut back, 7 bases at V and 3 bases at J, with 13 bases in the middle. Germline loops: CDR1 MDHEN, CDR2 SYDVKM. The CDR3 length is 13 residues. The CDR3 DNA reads TGTGCCAGCAAGCGCGGAGGAGGCTACGAGCAGTACTTC. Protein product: CASKRGGGYEQYF. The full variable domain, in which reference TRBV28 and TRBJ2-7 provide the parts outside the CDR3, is DVKVTQSSRYLVKRTGEKVFLECVQDMDHENMFWYRQDPGLGLRLIYFSYDVKMKEKGDIPEGYSVSREKKERFSLILESASTNQTSMYLCASKRGGGYEQYFGPGTRLTVT.

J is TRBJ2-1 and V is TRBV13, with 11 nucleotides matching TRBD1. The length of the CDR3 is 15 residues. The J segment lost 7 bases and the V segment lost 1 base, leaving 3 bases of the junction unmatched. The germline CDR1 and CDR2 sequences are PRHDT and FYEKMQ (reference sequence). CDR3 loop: CASSLEGTGGNEQFF. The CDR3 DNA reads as TGTGCCAGCAGCTTAGAAGGGACAGGGGGAAATGAGCAGTTCTTC.

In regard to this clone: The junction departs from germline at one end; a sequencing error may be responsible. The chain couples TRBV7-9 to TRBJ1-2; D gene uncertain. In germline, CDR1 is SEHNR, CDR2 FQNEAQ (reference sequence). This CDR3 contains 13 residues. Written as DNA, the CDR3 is TGTGCCAGCAGCGAGCGGACGGATCCCGGGTCGGACTTC. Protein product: CASSERTDPGSDF. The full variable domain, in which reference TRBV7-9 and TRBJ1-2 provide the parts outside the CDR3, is DTGVSQNPRHKITKRGQNVTFRCDPISEHNRLYWYRQTLGQGPEFLTYFQNEAQLEKSRLLSDRFSAERPKGSFSTLEIQRTEQGDSAMYLCASSERTDPGSDFGSGTRLTVV.

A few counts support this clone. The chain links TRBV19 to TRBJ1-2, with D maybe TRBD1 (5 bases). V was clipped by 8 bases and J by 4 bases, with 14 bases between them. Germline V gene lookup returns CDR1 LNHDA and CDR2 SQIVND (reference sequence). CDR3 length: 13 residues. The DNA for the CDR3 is TGTGCCAGTCGGGCAGGGACGGCCTATGGCTACACCTTC. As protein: CASRAGTAYGYTF.

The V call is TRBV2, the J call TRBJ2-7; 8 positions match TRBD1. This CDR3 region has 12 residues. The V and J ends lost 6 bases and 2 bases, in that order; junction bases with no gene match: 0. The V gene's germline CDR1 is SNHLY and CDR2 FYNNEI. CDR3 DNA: TGTGCCAGCAGGGACAGGGCCTACGAGCAGTACTTC. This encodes CASRDRAYEQYF.

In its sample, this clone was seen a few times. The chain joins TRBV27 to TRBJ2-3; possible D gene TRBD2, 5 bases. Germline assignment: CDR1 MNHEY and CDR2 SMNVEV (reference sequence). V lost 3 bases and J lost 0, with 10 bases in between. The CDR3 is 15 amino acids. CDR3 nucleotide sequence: TGTGCCAGCAGTTTTAGTAGGACTAGCACAGATACGCAGTATTTT. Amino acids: CASSFSRTSTDTQYF.

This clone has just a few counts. In nucleotides, the CDR3 is TGCGCCAGCATGGTCCATCTCGGAAGGAGGGTGTTTTTT. The encoded protein is CASMVHLGRRVFF. The V call is TRBV23-1, the J call TRBJ1-4; D remains unclear. TRBV23-1 is an ORF, and what it does is uncertain. Trimming removed 7 bases from V and 15 bases from J, with 21 bases in between. The length of the CDR3 is 13 residues.

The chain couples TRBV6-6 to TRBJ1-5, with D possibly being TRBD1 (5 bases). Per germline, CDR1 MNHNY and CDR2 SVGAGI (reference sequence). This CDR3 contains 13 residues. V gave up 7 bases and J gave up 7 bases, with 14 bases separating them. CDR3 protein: CASTNGARQPQHF. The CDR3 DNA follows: TGTGCCAGCACCAACGGGGCGCGCCAGCCCCAGCATTTT.

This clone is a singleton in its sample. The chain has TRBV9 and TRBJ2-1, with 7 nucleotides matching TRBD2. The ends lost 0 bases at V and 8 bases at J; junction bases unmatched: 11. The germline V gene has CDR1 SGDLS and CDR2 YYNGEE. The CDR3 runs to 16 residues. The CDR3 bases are TGTGCCAGCAGCGTAGTGCAACTAGCGAATTTGGATGAGCAGTTCTTC. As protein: CASSVVQLANLDEQFF. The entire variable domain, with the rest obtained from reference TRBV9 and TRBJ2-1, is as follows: DSGVTQTPKHLITATGQRVTLRCSPRSGDLSVYWYQQSLDQGLQFLIQYYNGEERAKGNILERFSAQQFPDLHSELNLSSLELGDSALYFCASSVVQLANLDEQFFGPGTRLTVL.

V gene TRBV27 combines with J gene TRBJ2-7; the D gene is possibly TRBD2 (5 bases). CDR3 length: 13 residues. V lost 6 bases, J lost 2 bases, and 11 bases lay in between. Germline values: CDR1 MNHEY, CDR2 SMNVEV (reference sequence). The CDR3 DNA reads TGTGCCAGCAGACGGGGTGTCCCCTACGAGCAGTACTTC. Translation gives CASRRGVPYEQYF.

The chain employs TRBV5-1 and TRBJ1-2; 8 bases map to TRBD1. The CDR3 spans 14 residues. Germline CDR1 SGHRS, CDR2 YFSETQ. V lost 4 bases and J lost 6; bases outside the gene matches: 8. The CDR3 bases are TGCGCCAGCAGCAACCCGACAGGGGACCATGGCTACACCTTC. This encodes CASSNPTGDHGYTF. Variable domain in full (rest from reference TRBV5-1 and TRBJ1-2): KAGVTQTPRYLIKTRGQQVTLSCSPISGHRSVSWYQQTPGQGLQFLFEYFSETQRNKGNFPGRFSGRQFSNSRSEMNVSTLELGDSALYLCASSNPTGDHGYTFGSGTRLTVV.

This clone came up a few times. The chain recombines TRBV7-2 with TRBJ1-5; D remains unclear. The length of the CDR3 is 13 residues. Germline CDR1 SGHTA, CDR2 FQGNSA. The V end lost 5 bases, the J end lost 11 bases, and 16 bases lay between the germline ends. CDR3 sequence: CASSEAPDGAQHF. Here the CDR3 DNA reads TGTGCCAGCAGCGAAGCCCCGGACGGGGCCCAGCATTTT.

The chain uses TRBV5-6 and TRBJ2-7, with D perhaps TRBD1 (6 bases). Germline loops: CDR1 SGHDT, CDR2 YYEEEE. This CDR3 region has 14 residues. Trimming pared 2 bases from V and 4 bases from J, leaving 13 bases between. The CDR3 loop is CASSLVGGVYEQYF. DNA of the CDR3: TGTGCCAGCAGCTTAGTAGGGGGTGTGTACGAGCAGTACTTC.

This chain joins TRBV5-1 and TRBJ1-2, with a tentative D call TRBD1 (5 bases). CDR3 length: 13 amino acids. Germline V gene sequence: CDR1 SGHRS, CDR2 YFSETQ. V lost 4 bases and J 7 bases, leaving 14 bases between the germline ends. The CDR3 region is CASSPGSLGGYTF. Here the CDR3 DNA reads TGCGCCAGCAGCCCAGGGTCCCTCGGTGGCTACACCTTC.

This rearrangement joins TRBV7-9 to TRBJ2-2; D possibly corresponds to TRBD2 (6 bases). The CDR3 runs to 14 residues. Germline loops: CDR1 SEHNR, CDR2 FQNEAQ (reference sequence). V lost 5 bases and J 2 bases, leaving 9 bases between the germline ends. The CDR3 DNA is TGTGCCAGCAGCCCGACTAGTAACACCGGGGAGCTGTTTTTT. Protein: CASSPTSNTGELFF.